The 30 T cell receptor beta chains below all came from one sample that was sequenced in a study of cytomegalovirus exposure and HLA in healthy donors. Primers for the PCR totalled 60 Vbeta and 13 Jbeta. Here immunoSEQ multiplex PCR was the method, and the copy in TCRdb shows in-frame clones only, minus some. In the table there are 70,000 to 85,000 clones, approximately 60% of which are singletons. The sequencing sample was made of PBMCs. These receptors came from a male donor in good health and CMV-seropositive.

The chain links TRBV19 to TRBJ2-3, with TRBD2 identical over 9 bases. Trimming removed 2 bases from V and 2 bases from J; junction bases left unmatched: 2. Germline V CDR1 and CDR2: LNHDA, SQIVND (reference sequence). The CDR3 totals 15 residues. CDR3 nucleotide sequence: TGTGCCAGTAGTATACTAGCGGGGCCCACAGATACGCAGTATTTT. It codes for CASSILAGPTDTQYF.

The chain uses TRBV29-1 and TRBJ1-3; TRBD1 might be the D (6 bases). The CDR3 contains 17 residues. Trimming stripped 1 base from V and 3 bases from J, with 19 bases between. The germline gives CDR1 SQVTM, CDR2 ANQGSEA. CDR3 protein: CSVEGLDTDSLGNTIYF. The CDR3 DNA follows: TGCAGCGTTGAAGGCCTCGACACGGACAGTCTTGGAAACACCATATATTTT.

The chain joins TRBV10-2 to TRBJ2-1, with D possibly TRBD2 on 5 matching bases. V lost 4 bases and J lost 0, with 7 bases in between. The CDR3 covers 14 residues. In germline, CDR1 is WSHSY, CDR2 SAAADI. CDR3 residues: CASSAGISYNEQFF. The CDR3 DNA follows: TGCGCCAGCAGTGCCGGGATCTCCTACAATGAGCAGTTCTTC.

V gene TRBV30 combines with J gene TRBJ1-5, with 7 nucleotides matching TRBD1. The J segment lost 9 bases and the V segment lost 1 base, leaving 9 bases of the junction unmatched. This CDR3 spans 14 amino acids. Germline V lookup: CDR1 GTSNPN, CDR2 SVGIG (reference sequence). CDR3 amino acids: CAWSARGARGPQHF. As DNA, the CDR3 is TGTGCCTGGAGTGCCAGGGGGGCACGGGGGCCCCAGCATTTT.

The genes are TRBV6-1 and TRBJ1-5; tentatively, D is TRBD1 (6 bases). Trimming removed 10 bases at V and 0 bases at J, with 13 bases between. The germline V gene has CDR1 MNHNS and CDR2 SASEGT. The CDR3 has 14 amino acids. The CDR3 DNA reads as TGTGCCACCTCTCAGGGGACTAGCAATCAGCCCCAGCATTTT. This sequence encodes CATSQGTSNQPQHF.

CDR3 DNA: TGTGCCAGCAGCTTGGCCTCCGGGAGGAGCTCCTACGAGCAGTACTTC. Translated: CASSLASGRSSYEQYF. This rearrangement joins TRBV5-4 to TRBJ2-7, with 7 bases identical to TRBD2. CDR1 and CDR2 from the germline V gene are SGHNT and YYREEE (reference sequence). The CDR3 totals 16 residues. V lost 0 bases to trimming and J lost 0 bases; unmatched junction nucleotides: 6.

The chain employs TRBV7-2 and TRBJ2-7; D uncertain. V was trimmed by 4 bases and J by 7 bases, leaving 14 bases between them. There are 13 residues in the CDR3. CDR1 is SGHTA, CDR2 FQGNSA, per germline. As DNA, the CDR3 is TGTGCCAGCAGCTCCTACTACCCCTTGGAGCAGTACTTC. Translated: CASSSYYPLEQYF.

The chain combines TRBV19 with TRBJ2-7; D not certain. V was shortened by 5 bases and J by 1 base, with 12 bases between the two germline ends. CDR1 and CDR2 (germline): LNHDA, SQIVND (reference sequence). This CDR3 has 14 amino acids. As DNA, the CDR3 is TGTGCCAGTAGTCCAGGCTACTTTTCCTACGAGCAGTACTTC. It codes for CASSPGYFSYEQYF.

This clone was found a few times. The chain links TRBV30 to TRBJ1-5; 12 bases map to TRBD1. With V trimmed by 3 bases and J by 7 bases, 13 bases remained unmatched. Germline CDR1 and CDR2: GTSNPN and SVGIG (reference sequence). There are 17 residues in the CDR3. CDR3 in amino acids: CAWSPPSGTGGRQPQHF. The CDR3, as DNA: TGTGCCTGGAGCCCTCCCTCCGGGACAGGGGGCAGGCAGCCCCAGCATTTT.

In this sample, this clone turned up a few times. CDR3 residues: CASSTRTGSSYEQYF. In DNA, the CDR3 is TGTGCCAGCAGCACCCGGACAGGGAGCTCCTACGAGCAGTACTTC. The chain is built from TRBV14 and TRBJ2-7; 8 nucleotides align to TRBD1. Germline CDR1 is SGHDN and CDR2 is FVKESK. V lost 5 bases, J lost 0 bases, and 6 bases stayed unmatched. This CDR3 has 15 residues.

The CDR3 here is CAISGDRDTSEAFF. The CDR3 DNA reads TGTGCCATCAGTGGGGACAGGGACACAAGTGAAGCTTTCTTT. The chain couples TRBV10-3 to TRBJ1-1, with TRBD1 identical over 9 bases. Germline V gene sequence: CDR1 ENHRY, CDR2 SYGVKD. This CDR3 is 14 amino acids long. Losses at the gene ends were 4 bases for V and 7 bases for J; bases not matched to a gene: 7.

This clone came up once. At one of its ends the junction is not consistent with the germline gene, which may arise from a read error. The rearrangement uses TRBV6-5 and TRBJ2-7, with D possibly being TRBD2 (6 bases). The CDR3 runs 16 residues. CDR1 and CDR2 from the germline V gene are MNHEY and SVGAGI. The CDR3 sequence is CAGSYSLLAALYEQYF. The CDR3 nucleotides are TGTGCCGGCAGTTATTCTCTACTAGCAGCCCTCTACGAGCAGTACTTC.

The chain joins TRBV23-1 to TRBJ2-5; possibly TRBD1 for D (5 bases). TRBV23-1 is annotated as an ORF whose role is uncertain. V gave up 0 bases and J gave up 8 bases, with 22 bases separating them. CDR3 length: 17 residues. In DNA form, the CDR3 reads TGCGCCAGCAGTCAATCATCCCTCAGGGTACCTCCGAGTACCCAGTACTTC. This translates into CASSQSSLRVPPSTQYF.

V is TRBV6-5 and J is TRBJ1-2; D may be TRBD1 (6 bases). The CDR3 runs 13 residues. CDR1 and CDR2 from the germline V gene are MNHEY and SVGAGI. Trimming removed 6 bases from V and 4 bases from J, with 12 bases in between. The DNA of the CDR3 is TGTGCCAGCAGCCCCGACAGGCGCTATGGCTACACCTTC. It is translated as CASSPDRRYGYTF.

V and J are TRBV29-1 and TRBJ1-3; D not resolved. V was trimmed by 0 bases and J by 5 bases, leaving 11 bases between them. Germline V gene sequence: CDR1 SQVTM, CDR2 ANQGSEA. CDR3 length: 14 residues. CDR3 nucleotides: TGCAGCGTTGAAGACCGGGGAGTAAGAAACACCATATATTTT. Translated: CSVEDRGVRNTIYF. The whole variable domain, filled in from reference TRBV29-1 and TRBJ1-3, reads SAVISQKPSRDICQRGTSLTIQCQVDSQVTMMFWYRQQPGQSLTLIATANQGSEATYESGFVIDKFPISRPNLTFSTLTVSNMSPEDSSIYLCSVEDRGVRNTIYFGEGSWLTVV.

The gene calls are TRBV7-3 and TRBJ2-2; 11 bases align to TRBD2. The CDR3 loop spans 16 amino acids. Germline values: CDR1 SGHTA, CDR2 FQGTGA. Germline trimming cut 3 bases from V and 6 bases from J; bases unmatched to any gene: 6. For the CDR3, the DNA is TGTGCCAGCAGCTTTAGCGGGGGGGCGAGAGCCGGGGAGCTGTTTTTT. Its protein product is CASSFSGGARAGELFF.

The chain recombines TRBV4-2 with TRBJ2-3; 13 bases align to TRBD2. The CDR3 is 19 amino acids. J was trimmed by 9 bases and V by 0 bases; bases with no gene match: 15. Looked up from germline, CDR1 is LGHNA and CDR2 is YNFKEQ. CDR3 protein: CASSQERGTSGRVERTQYF. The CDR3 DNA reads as TGTGCCAGCAGCCAAGAACGAGGTACTAGCGGGAGGGTGGAGAGAACGCAGTATTTT.

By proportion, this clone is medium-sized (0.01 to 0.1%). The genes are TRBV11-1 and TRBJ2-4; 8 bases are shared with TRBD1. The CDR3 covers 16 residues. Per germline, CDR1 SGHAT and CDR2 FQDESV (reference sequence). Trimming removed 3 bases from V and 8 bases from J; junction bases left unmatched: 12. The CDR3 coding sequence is TGTGCCAGCAGCTTTGGCCTCGGGACAGGCCTAGACATTCAGTACTTC. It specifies CASSFGLGTGLDIQYF.

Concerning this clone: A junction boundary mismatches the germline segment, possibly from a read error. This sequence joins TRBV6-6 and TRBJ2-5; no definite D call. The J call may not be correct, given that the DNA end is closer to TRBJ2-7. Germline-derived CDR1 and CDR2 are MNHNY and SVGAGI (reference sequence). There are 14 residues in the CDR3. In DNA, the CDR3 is TGTGCCAGCAGCTACTACCCCCTTAGCTACGAGCAGTACTTC. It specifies CASSYYPLSYEQYF.

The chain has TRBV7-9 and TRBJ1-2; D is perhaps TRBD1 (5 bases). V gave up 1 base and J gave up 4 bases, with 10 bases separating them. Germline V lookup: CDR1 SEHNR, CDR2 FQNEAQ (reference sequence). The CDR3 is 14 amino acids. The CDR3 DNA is TGTGCCAGCAGCTTAGACAGGCTGGGCTATGGCTACACCTTC. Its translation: CASSLDRLGYGYTF.

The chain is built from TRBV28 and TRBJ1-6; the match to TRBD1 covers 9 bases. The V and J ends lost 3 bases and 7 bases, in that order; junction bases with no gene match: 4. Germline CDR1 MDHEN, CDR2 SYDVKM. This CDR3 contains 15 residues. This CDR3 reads CASSFGDRENSPLHF. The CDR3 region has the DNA TGTGCCAGCAGTTTCGGGGACAGGGAGAATTCACCCCTCCACTTT. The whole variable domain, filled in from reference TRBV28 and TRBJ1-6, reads DVKVTQSSRYLVKRTGEKVFLECVQDMDHENMFWYRQDPGLGLRLIYFSYDVKMKEKGDIPEGYSVSREKKERFSLILESASTNQTSMYLCASSFGDRENSPLHFGNGTRLTVT.

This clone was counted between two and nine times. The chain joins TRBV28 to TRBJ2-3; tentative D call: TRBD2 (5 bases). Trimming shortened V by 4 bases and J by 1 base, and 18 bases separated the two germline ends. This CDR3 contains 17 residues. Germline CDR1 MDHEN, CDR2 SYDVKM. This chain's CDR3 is CASSWTEQAAGTDTQYF. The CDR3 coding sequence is TGTGCCAGCAGTTGGACCGAGCAGGCAGCGGGCACAGATACGCAGTATTTT.

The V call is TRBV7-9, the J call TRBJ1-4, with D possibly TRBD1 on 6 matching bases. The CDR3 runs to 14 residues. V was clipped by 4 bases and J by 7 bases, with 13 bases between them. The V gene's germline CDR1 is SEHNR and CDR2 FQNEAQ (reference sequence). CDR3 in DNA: TGTGCCAGCAGCTCACAGGGAAGAAGTGAAAAACTGTTTTTT. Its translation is CASSSQGRSEKLFF.

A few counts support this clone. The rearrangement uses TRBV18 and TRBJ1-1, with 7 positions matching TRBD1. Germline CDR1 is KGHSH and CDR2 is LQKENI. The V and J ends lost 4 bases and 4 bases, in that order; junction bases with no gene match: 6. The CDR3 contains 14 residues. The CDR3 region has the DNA TGTGCCAGCTCACAGGGGGCTCCAAGCACTGAAGCTTTCTTT. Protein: CASSQGAPSTEAFF.

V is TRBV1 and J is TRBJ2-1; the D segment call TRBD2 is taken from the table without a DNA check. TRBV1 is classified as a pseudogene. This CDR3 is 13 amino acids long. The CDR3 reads CTSRRGPYNEQFF. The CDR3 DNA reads TGCACCAGCAGGCGGGGGCCCTACAATGAGCAGTTCTTC.

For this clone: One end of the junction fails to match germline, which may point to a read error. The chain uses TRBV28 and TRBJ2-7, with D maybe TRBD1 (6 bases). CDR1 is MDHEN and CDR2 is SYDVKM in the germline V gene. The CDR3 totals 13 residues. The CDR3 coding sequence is TGTGCCAGCAGTTTAACAGGGCCCTACGGGCAGTACTTC. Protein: CASSLTGPYGQYF.

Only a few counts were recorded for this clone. CDR3 region: CAATSGGNTGELFF. In DNA, the CDR3 is TGTGCGGCGACTAGCGGGGGGAACACCGGGGAGCTGTTTTTT. The genes are TRBV19 and TRBJ2-2; 12 nucleotides align to TRBD2. The CDR3 length is 14 residues. Germline assignment: CDR1 LNHDA and CDR2 SQIVND (reference sequence).

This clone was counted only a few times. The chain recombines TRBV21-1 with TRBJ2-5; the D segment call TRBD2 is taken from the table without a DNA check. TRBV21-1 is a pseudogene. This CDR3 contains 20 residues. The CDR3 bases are TGTGCCAGCAGCAAAGCGAACGTAGAGGGTACCAGACCTAACCAAGAGACCCAGTACTTC. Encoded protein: CASSKANVEGTRPNQETQYF.

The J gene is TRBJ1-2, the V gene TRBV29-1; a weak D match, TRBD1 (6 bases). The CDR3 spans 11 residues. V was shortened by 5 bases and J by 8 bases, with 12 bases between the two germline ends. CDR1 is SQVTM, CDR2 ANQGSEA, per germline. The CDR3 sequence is CSVWGQEGYTF. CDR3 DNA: TGCAGCGTTTGGGGGCAAGAAGGCTACACCTTC.

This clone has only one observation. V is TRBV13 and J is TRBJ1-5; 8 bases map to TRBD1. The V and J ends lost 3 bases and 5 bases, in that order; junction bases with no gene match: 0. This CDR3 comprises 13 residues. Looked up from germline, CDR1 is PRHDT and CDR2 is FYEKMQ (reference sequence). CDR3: CASSLTGDQPQHF. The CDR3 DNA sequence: TGTGCCAGCAGCTTGACAGGGGATCAGCCCCAGCATTTT.